The clone carrying this T cell receptor (beta chain) was counted many times. This sample was included in a study of neurological immune-mediated disorders. Across the study: The study included some 34 multiple sclerosis patients, approximately 30 relapsing-remitting and 3 secondary progressive.

5'RACE with 10-nucleotide random UMIs generated the cDNA. TCRdb reanalysed the 5' RACE reads using MiXCR and keeps one entry per CDR3 protein. There are around 26,000 distinct CDR3 sequences in the sample; about 3.1% occur only once, and approximately 6.7% lies in the top ten. Input material: PBMCs. This clonotype was sampled from a woman aged 25 to 39 with multiple sclerosis.

As DNA, the CDR3 is TGCAGTGCTGAGGACAGGGGGTCCGGGCCCTCTGTCTACACCTTC. It yields the protein CSAEDRGSGPSVYTF. V is TRBV20-1 and J is TRBJ1-2; 10 nucleotides agree with TRBD1. Unmatched junction bases numbered 16, after V lost 5 bases and J lost 10 bases. The CDR3 totals 15 residues. Germline V gene data show CDR1 as DFQATT and CDR2 as SNEGSKA (reference sequence).